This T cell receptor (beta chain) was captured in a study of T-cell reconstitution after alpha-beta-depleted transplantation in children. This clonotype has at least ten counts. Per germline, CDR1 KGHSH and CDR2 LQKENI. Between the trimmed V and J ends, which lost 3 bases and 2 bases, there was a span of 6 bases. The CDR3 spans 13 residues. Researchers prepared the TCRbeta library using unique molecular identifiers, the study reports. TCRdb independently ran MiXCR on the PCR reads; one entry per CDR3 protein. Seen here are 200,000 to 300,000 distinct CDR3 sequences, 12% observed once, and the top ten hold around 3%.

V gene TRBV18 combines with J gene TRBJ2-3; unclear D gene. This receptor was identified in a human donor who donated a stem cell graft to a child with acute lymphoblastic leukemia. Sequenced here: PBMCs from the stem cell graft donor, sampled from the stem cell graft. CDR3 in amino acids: CASSPDVTDTQYF. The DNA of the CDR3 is TGTGCCAGCTCACCGGACGTCACAGATACGCAGTATTTT.